This T cell receptor (beta chain) was sequenced during a study of cytomegalovirus exposure and HLA in healthy donors. Study context: A later analysis reported the same platform for the 90 to 150 validation repertoires and the 666 first-cohort repertoires.

The J segment lost 2 bases and the V segment lost 7 bases, leaving 5 bases of the junction unmatched. The CDR3 runs to 15 residues. The V gene's germline CDR1 is MDHEN and CDR2 SYDVKM. Study outcomes and limitations: Researchers counted around 180 TCR beta chains as cytomegalovirus-associated. The finding came from a later analysis; first-cohort TCR clusters tended to co-occur in the 130 or so validation repertoires.

Profiled with immunoSEQ multiplex PCR; TCRdb holds only in-frame clones, not every one. The sample carries some 120,000 clones, 90% to 97% recorded once. The donors were part of the validation cohort, which consisted of about 130 subjects and was separate from the first cohort of roughly 620 subjects. As to this clone: Its target is not known.

The V call is TRBV28, the J call TRBJ2-7; 13 bases fit TRBD2. This receptor was obtained from a man aged 18 to 30 in good health and CMV-seronegative. The sequencing sample was made of PBMCs. In DNA, the CDR3 is TGTGCCAGCAATATGGGGACTAGCGGGACCTACGAGCAGTACTTC. Translated: CASNMGTSGTYEQYF.